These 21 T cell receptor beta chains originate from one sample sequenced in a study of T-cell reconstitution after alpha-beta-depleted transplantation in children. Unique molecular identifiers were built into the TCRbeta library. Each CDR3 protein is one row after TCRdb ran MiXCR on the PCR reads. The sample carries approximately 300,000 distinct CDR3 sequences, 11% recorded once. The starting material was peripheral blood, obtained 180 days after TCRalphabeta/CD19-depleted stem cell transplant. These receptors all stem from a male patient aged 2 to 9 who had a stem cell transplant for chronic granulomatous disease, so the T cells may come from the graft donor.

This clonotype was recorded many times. This chain's CDR3 is CSVWDFTDTQYF. CDR3 DNA: TGCAGCGTTTGGGACTTCACAGATACGCAGTATTTT. V usage is TRBV29-1 and J usage is TRBJ2-3, with D perhaps matching TRBD2 (6 bases). CDR3 size: 12 residues. The V end was cut by 5 bases, the J end by 2 bases, with 8 bases between. Germline assignment: CDR1 SQVTM and CDR2 ANQGSEA.

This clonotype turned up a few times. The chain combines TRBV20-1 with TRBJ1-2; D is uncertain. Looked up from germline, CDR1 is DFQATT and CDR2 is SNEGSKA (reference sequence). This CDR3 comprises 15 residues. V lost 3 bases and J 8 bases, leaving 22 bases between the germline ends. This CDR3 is CSASLPPGETNGYTF. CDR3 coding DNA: TGCAGTGCTAGTCTCCCCCCCGGGGAGACTAACGGCTACACCTTC.

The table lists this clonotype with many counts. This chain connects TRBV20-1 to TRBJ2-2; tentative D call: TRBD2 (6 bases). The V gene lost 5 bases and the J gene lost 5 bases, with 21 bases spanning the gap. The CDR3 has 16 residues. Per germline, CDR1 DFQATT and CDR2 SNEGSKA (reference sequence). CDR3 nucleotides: TGCAGTGCTCGAGCCCCGACTAGTGCGGGGACCGGGGAGCTGTTTTTT. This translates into CSARAPTSAGTGELFF.

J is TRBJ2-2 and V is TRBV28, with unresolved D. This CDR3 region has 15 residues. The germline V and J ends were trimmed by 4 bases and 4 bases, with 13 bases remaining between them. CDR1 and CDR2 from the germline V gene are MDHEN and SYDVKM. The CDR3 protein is CASSSVGWGTGELFF. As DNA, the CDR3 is TGTGCCAGCAGTTCCGTGGGTTGGGGCACCGGGGAGCTGTTTTTT.

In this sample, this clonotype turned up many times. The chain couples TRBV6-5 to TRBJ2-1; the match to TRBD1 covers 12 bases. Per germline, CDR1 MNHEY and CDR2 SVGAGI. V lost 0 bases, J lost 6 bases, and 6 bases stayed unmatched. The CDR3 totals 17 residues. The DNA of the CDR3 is TGTGCCAGCAGTTACTCCCCGCCGGGACAGGGGGCCAATGAGCAGTTCTTC. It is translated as CASSYSPPGQGANEQFF.

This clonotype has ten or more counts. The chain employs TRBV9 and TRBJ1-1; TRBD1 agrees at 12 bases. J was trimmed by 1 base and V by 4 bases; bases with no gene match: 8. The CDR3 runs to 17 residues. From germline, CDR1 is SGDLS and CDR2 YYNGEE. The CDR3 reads CASSTPRDRGQNTEAFF. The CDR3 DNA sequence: TGTGCCAGCAGCACCCCCCGGGACAGGGGGCAGAACACTGAAGCTTTCTTT.

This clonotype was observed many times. The CDR3 spells CSASGRGPNNEQFF. For the CDR3, the DNA is TGCAGTGCTAGTGGGCGGGGGCCAAACAATGAGCAGTTCTTC. The rearrangement uses TRBV20-1 and TRBJ2-1; D is possibly TRBD2 (7 bases). Trimming removed 3 bases from V and 5 bases from J, with 14 bases in between. The CDR3 sequence is 14 residues long. CDR1 and CDR2 from the germline V gene are DFQATT and SNEGSKA (reference sequence).

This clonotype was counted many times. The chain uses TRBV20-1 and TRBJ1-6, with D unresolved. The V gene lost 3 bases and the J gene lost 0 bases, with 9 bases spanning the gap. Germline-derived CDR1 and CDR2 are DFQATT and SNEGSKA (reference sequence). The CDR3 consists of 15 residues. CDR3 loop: CSASQGSSYNSPLHF. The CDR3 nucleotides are TGCAGTGCTAGCCAAGGGAGCTCCTATAATTCACCCCTCCACTTT.

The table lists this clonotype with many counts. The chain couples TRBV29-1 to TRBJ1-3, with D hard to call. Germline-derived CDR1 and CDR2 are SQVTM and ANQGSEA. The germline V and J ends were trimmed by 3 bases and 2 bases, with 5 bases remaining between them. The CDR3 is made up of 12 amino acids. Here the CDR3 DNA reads TGCAGCGTTGACTCCGCTGGAAACACCATATATTTT. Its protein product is CSVDSAGNTIYF.

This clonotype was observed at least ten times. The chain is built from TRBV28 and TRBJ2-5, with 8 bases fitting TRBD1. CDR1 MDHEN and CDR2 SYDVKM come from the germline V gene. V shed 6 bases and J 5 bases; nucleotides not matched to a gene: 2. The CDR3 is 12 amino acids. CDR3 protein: CASRTGVETQYF. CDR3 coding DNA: TGTGCCAGCAGGACAGGGGTGGAGACCCAGTACTTC.

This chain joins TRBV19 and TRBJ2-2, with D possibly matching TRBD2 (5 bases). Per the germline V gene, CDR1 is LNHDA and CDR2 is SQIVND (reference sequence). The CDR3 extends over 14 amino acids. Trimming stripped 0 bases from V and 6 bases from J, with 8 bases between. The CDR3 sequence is CASSIDRGSGELFF. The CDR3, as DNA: TGTGCCAGTAGTATAGATCGCGGGTCCGGGGAGCTGTTTTTT.

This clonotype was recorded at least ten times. CDR3 residues: CASTQSPRDRNTGELFF. CDR3 coding DNA: TGTGCCAGCACCCAAAGCCCCCGGGACAGGAACACCGGGGAGCTGTTTTTT. The chain employs TRBV7-2 and TRBJ2-2, with TRBD1 identical over 7 bases. V gave up 7 bases and J gave up 1 base; unmatched junction bases: 12. This CDR3 has 17 residues. Germline loops: CDR1 SGHTA, CDR2 FQGNSA.

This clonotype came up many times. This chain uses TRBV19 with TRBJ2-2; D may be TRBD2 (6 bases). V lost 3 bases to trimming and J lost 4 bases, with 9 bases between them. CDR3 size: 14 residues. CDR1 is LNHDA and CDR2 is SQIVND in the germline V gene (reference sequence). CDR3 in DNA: TGTGCCAGTAGTATCGGGGGTGGCACCGGGGAGCTGTTTTTT. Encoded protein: CASSIGGGTGELFF.

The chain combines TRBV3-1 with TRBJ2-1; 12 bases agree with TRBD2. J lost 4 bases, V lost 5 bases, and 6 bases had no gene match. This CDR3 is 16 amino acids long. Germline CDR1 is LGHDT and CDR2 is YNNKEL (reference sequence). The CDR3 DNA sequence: TGTGCCAGCAGCAGACTAGCGGGAGAAGGTTACAATGAGCAGTTCTTC. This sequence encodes CASSRLAGEGYNEQFF.

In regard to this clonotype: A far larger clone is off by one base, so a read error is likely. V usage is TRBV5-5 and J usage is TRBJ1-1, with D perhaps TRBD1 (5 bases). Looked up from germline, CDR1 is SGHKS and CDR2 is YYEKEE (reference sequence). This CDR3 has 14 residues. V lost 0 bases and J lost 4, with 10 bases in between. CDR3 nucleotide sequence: TGTGCCAGCAGCTTGGCGGGTAGGGGCACTGAAGCTTTCTTT. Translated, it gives CASSLAGRGTEAFF.

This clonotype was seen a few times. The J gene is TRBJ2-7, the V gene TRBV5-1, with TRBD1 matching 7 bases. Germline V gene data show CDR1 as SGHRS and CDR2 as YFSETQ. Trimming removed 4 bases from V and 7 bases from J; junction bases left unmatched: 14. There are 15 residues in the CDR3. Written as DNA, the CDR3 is TGCGCCAGCAGCACAGGGGACGGGACCCCTCTGGAGCAGTACTTC. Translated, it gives CASSTGDGTPLEQYF.

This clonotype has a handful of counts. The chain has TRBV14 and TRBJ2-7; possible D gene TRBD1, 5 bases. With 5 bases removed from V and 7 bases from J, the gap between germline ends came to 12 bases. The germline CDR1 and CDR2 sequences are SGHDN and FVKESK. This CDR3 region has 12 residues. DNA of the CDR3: TGTGCCAGCAGCATCGACAGCAGGGAGCAGTACTTC. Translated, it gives CASSIDSREQYF.

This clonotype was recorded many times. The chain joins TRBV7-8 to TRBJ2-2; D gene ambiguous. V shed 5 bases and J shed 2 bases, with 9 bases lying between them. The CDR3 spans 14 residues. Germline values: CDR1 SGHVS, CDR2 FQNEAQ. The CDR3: CASSDALNTGELFF. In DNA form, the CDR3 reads TGTGCCAGCAGCGACGCCCTTAACACCGGGGAGCTGTTTTTT.

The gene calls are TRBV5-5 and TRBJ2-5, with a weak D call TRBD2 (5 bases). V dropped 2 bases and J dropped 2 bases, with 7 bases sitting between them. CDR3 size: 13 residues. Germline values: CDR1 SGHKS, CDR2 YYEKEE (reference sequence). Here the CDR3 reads CASSFPGQETQYF. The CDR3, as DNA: TGTGCCAGCAGCTTTCCGGGGCAAGAGACCCAGTACTTC.

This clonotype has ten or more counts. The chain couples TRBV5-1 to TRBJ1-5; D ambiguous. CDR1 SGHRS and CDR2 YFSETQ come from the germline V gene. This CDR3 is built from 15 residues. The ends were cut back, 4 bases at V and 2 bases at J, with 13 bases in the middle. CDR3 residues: CASSPEGAGNQPQHF. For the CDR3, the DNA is TGCGCCAGCAGCCCTGAGGGCGCGGGCAATCAGCCCCAGCATTTT.

For the CDR3, the DNA is TGTGCCAGCAGTTTGGGGGAAATTCAGCCCCAGCATTTT. This sequence encodes CASSLGEIQPQHF. The V gene is TRBV28, the J gene TRBJ1-5; weak D call: TRBD1 (5 bases). Germline-derived CDR1 and CDR2 are MDHEN and SYDVKM. The CDR3 extends over 13 amino acids. Trimming left V 3 bases short and J 6 bases short, with 9 bases between.